This TCR beta chain comes out of a study of blood T cell repertoires in COVID-19. Germline V gene lookup returns CDR1 LGHDT and CDR2 YNNKEL (reference sequence). The CDR3 consists of 17 residues. Trimming pared 5 bases from V and 0 bases from J, leaving 17 bases between. The data were produced by immunoSEQ multiplex PCR, yet TCRdb's version contains in-frame clones alone and is incomplete. The sample lists 250,000 or so clones; around nine tenths were seen once. This TCR came from a man aged 40-50 years with active or convalescent COVID-19. The sequenced sample was peripheral blood. J is TRBJ2-1 and V is TRBV3-1 (or the pseudogene TRBV3-2), with D maybe TRBD2 (5 bases). CDR3 region: CASSSRTSRSSYNEQFF. The DNA of the CDR3 is TGTGCCAGCAGCTCAAGGACTTCCAGGAGCTCCTACAATGAGCAGTTCTTC.